What follows is one T cell receptor beta chain and its context. The entry originates in a study of cytomegalovirus exposure and HLA in healthy donors. The method was immunoSEQ multiplex PCR; TCRdb's version includes in-frame clones alone and lacks a portion of them. The sample gives hundreds of thousands of clones, approximately 88% of which show up once; over 0.7% is in the top ten. V lost 0 bases and J lost 15, with 19 bases in between. The CDR3 loop spans 14 amino acids. Germline CDR1 is LNHNV and CDR2 is YYDKDF (reference sequence). The receptor's source is a woman under 30 in good health and CMV-seronegative. The chain couples TRBV15 to TRBJ2-3, with D perhaps TRBD1 (6 bases). The sequenced sample consisted of PBMCs. The DNA for the CDR3 is TGTGCCACCAGCAGAGACCTACCGGGACAAAGGAAATATTTT. This encodes CATSRDLPGQRKYF.